The 18 T cell receptor beta chains below come from one sample, sequenced in a study of blood T cell repertoires in COVID-19. Some clones are missing from TCRdb's copy, which holds only in-frame ones; the method was immunoSEQ multiplex PCR. This table has roughly 110,000 clones, 81% appearing once. Sequencing was done on a sample of peripheral blood. The origin of the receptors is a man aged 45 to 65 with acute or convalescent COVID-19.

V is TRBV24-1 and J is TRBJ2-3; perhaps TRBD1 as D (5 bases). Trimming took off 7 bases at V and 4 bases at J, with 20 bases between the two ends. The CDR3 has 16 residues. Germline assignment: CDR1 KGHDR and CDR2 SFDVKD. The CDR3 reads CATSADTIQGADTQYF. DNA for the CDR3: TGTGCCACCAGCGCCGACACTATCCAAGGGGCAGATACGCAGTATTTT.

The chain joins TRBV19 to TRBJ1-6; 7 bases fit TRBD1. This CDR3 is built from 14 residues. Germline V CDR1 and CDR2: LNHDA, SQIVND (reference sequence). The V gene end was trimmed by 4 bases and the J gene end by 8 bases; junction bases not matched to a gene: 5. Here the CDR3 reads CASSTDRQDSPLHF. The CDR3, as DNA: TGTGCCAGTAGTACGGACAGGCAGGATTCACCCCTCCACTTT.

This clone turned up a few times. This chain joins TRBV10-3 and TRBJ2-7; D unclear. Germline CDR1 reads ENHRY; CDR2 reads SYGVKD. The V and J ends lost 3 bases and 3 bases respectively, with 6 bases between them. The CDR3 extends over 12 amino acids. The CDR3 loop reads CAISDNGYEQYV. In nucleotides, the CDR3 is TGTGCCATCAGTGACAACGGCTACGAGCAGTACGTC.

The chain couples TRBV5-1 to TRBJ2-7, with 7 nucleotides matching TRBD1. The CDR3 covers 14 residues. Looked up from germline, CDR1 is SGHRS and CDR2 is YFSETQ. V shed 0 bases and J 3 bases; nucleotides not matched to a gene: 3. CDR3 sequence reads: CASSLAGQVYEQYF. CDR3 bases: TGCGCCAGCAGCTTGGCAGGACAGGTCTACGAGCAGTACTTC.

The rearrangement links TRBV7-6 to TRBJ1-5, with a tentative D call TRBD1 (5 bases). V was clipped by 1 base and J by 0 bases, with 7 bases between them. Per the germline V gene, CDR1 is SGHVS and CDR2 is FNYEAQ. This CDR3 is 15 amino acids long. The CDR3 here is CASSLGQYSNQPQHF. The CDR3 DNA follows: TGTGCCAGCAGCTTAGGACAGTATAGCAATCAGCCCCAGCATTTT.

The genes are TRBV2 and TRBJ1-2; 10 nucleotides agree with TRBD1. The germline V gene encodes CDR1 SNHLY and CDR2 FYNNEI. The CDR3 sequence is 14 residues long. The junction had 4 bases not matched to a gene; V was cut back by 3 bases and J by 6 bases. The CDR3 DNA reads TGTGCCAGCAGTGAGGGGACAGGGGTTCATGGCTACACCTTC. Translated: CASSEGTGVHGYTF.

The V and J genes are TRBV2 and TRBJ1-2; no reliable D call. The V end was cut by 4 bases, the J end by 2 bases, with 8 bases between. This CDR3 has 13 amino acids. Germline V gene lookup returns CDR1 SNHLY and CDR2 FYNNEI. CDR3: CASSVGGNYGYTF. The CDR3 nucleotides read TGTGCCAGCAGTGTCGGCGGAAACTATGGCTACACCTTC.

V gene TRBV14 combines with J gene TRBJ2-7; a weak D match, TRBD2 (6 bases). Germline lookup yields CDR1 SGHDN and CDR2 FVKESK. V lost 0 bases to trimming and J lost 7 bases, with 10 bases between them. The CDR3 sequence is 13 residues long. The CDR3 loop is CASSQDPAGEQYF. In DNA form, the CDR3 reads TGTGCCAGCAGCCAAGATCCTGCGGGGGAGCAGTACTTC. Full variable domain (rest looked up from reference TRBV14 and TRBJ2-7): EAGVTQFPSHSVIEKGQTVTLRCDPISGHDNLYWYRRVMGKEIKFLLHFVKESKQDESGMPNNRFLAERTGGTYSTLKVQPAELEDSGVYFCASSQDPAGEQYFGPGTRLTVT.

The chain employs TRBV30 and TRBJ1-6, with 8 bases that match TRBD1. Germline V lookup: CDR1 GTSNPN, CDR2 SVGIG (reference sequence). J lost 9 bases, V lost 0 bases, and 4 bases had no gene match. There are 14 residues in the CDR3. CDR3 residues: CAWSVQGGSSPLHF. The CDR3 DNA reads as TGTGCCTGGAGTGTACAGGGGGGGAGTTCACCCCTCCACTTT.

This sequence joins TRBV12-3 or TRBV12-4 and TRBJ2-3, with a possible D match to TRBD2 (5 bases). V shed 6 bases and J shed 0 bases, with 7 bases lying between them. The CDR3 covers 13 residues. The CDR3 DNA is TGTGCCAGCAGACGGACTAGCACAGATACGCAGTATTTT. This codes for CASRRTSTDTQYF.

The chain carries TRBV3-1 (or the pseudogene TRBV3-2) and TRBJ1-5; 7 nucleotides match TRBD1. After removal of 1 base from V and 5 bases from J, the junction contained 5 bases not matched to a gene. There are 15 residues in the CDR3. Germline V gene sequence: CDR1 LGHDT, CDR2 YNNKEL (reference sequence). For the CDR3, the DNA is TGTGCCAGCAGCCAAGGTCCGAGGGGGCATCAGCCCCAGCATTTT. Its translation: CASSQGPRGHQPQHF.

The CDR3 DNA is TGTGCCAGCAGGGAGGGGACTAGTCCTGGCTATGAGCAGTTCTTC. This sequence encodes CASREGTSPGYEQFF. The chain uses TRBV25-1 and TRBJ2-1, with 8 bases matching TRBD2. Germline V CDR1 and CDR2: MGHDK, SYGVNS. This CDR3 region has 15 residues. V was pared by 6 bases and J by 8 bases, with 12 bases of the junction left unmatched.

The CDR3 spells CASRGQNYGYTF. The CDR3 nucleotides are TGTGCCAGCAGGGGGCAGAACTATGGCTACACCTTC. This chain links TRBV5-4 with TRBJ1-2, with D tentatively TRBD1 (5 bases). V lost 5 bases, J lost 2 bases, and 7 bases lay in between. Germline CDR1 and CDR2: SGHNT and YYREEE (reference sequence). The CDR3 contains 12 residues.

In DNA form, the CDR3 reads TGTGCCAGCAGCCTCGGGGCCCGCGGGGGGCCTCGGGATGAGCAGTTCTTC. This codes for CASSLGARGGPRDEQFF. The rearrangement links TRBV14 to TRBJ2-1; 8 positions agree with TRBD2. The CDR3 length is 17 residues. With 4 bases clipped from V and 8 bases from J, the junction kept 16 bases outside the gene matches. Germline CDR1 reads SGHDN; CDR2 reads FVKESK.

The CDR3 DNA is TGTGCCAGCAGCCTGACCTGGGACAGCCTAAACTATAATTCACCCCTCCACTTT. Amino acids: CASSLTWDSLNYNSPLHF. The rearrangement links TRBV3-1 (or the pseudogene TRBV3-2) to TRBJ1-6, with 7 positions matching TRBD1. The CDR3 is 18 amino acids. CDR1 is LGHDT and CDR2 is YNNKEL in the germline V gene (reference sequence). V lost 4 bases to trimming and J lost 3 bases; unmatched junction nucleotides: 12.

J is TRBJ1-5 and V is TRBV19; tentatively, D is TRBD1 (5 bases). Trimming pared 0 bases from V and 6 bases from J, leaving 9 bases between. Germline lookup yields CDR1 LNHDA and CDR2 SQIVND (reference sequence). The CDR3 length is 14 residues. CDR3 DNA: TGTGCCAGTAGTATAGATCAGGGTTTTCAGCCCCAGCATTTT. It encodes CASSIDQGFQPQHF.

This clone was found a few times. This chain links TRBV10-1 with TRBJ1-2, with 7 bases identical to TRBD1. Germline V lookup: CDR1 WNHNN, CDR2 SYGVQD (reference sequence). V gave up 10 bases and J gave up 6 bases; unmatched junction bases: 8. The CDR3 length is 12 residues. DNA of the CDR3: TGCGCCATCTTACAGGGGAACCATGGCTACACCTTC. It encodes CAILQGNHGYTF.

The V gene is TRBV10-3, the J gene TRBJ1-2; D is ambiguous. Looked up from germline, CDR1 is ENHRY and CDR2 is SYGVKD. The CDR3 extends over 14 amino acids. V lost 10 bases and J lost 0, with 15 bases in between. CDR3 region: CATQSGRANYGYTF. Here the CDR3 DNA reads TGTGCCACCCAGTCCGGGAGAGCTAACTATGGCTACACCTTC.